This paragraph reports one T cell receptor beta chain. Its antigen is unidentified. Per germline, CDR1 SEHNR and CDR2 FQNEAQ (reference sequence). Trimming removed 2 bases from V and 8 bases from J, with 18 bases in between. The CDR3 consists of 15 residues. The data belong to a study of cytomegalovirus exposure and HLA in healthy donors. Primers for the PCR totalled 60 Vbeta and 13 Jbeta. Authors' methods: Counted up in a later analysis, unique TCR beta chains came to about 83 million, with about 10 million shared. TCRdb's table, derived via immunoSEQ multiplex PCR, lists solely in-frame clones and lacks some. V and J calls and clone size are given by that table; D and trimming were obtained from the DNA. This sample has nearly 110,000 clones, with around 67% found just once. Notes on the study in general: Later genetic work tied a missense DCLRE1C variant to beta-chain V and J trimming.

The V gene is TRBV7-9, the J gene TRBJ1-2, with D possibly being TRBD1 (5 bases). The sequence was obtained from a woman aged 35 to 49 in good health and CMV-seropositive. Sequencing input: PBMCs. The chain's CDR3 is CASSLSSPGRGGYTF. As DNA, the CDR3 is TGTGCCAGCAGCTTAAGTTCTCCAGGGAGGGGCGGCTACACCTTC.